This T cell receptor beta chain was observed in a study of T-cell memory formation after mild COVID-19. One entry per CDR3 protein, called by TCRdb with MiXCR from the 5' RACE reads. The data show about 340,000 distinct CDR3 sequences, with 10% to 15% seen just once and about a fifth held by the top ten. Study-wide findings and caveats: Mostly located in CM and EM were contracting CD4+ clones, with contracting CD8+ clones located in EMRA.

As concerns this clonotype: Its antigen is unidentified.

This CDR3 region has 17 residues. Germline V gives CDR1 MNHEY, CDR2 SMNVEV (reference sequence). V lost 6 bases and J lost 4; bases outside the gene matches: 12. The sequenced sample was PBMCs or a T cell subset sorted from them (not recorded which). This receptor was identified in a man younger than 35 who had mild COVID-19 (a few samples of this study predate the infection). Cell type and time point are not known. V is TRBV27 and J is TRBJ2-2; TRBD1 aligns across 9 bases. CDR3 bases: TGTGCCAGCAGGCGCTCCGGGACAGGGACGAGCACCGGGGAGCTGTTTTTT. Translated, it gives CASRRSGTGTSTGELFF.